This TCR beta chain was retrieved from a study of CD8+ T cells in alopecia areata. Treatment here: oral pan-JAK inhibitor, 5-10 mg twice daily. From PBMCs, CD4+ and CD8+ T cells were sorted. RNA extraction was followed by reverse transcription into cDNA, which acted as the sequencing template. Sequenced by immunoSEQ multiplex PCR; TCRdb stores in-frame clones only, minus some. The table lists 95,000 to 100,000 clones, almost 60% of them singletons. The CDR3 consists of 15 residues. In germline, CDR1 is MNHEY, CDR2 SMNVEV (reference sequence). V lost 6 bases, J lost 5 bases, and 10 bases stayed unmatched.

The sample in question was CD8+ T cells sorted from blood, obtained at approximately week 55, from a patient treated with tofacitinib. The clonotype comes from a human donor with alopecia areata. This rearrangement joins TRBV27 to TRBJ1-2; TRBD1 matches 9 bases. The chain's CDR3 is CASRPDRGQGYGYTF. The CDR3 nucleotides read TGTGCCAGCAGGCCTGACAGGGGACAGGGTTATGGCTACACCTTC.